This paragraph reports one T cell receptor beta chain. No antigen is known for it. TCRdb used MiXCR to reprocess the reads, holding one entry per CDR3 protein. The sample shows 570,000 or so distinct CDR3 sequences, about 39% of them seen only once. This entry is derived from a study of T cell repertoires in cytomegalovirus infection. V lost 1 base, J lost 3 bases, and 4 bases stayed unmatched. Germline V gene sequence: CDR1 SGHTA, CDR2 FQGNSA. This CDR3 is built from 15 residues. The input for sequencing was cultured PBMCs, taken from culture after CMV antigen stimulation. The J gene is TRBJ2-7, the V gene TRBV7-2; TRBD2 agrees at 9 bases. The TCR was taken from a human donor in good health (CMV status not recorded). Some clones in this sample may be carry-over from other donors' samples. The CDR3 nucleotides read TGTGCCAGCAGCTTAGTGTCTAGCGGGAACTACGAGCAGTACTTC. It is translated as CASSLVSSGNYEQYF.